Below, 2 T cell receptor beta chains from the same sample are listed, as sequenced in a study of T cells in tuberculosis. TCRdb's copy holds only in-frame clones and misses some; the assay was immunoSEQ multiplex PCR. The table records around 22,000 clones, 95% to 96% of them present only once. Sequencing was carried out using PBMCs. Receptor source: a donor aged 5-35 years with latent tuberculosis or without tuberculosis infection.

The chain recombines TRBV2 with TRBJ2-7; D remains ambiguous. This CDR3 comprises 14 residues. V lost 6 bases and J lost 2, with 14 bases in between. Looked up from germline, CDR1 is SNHLY and CDR2 is FYNNEI. The DNA for the CDR3 is TGTGCCAGCAGAGAAACTCCCCTCACCTACGAGCAGTACTTC. Protein product: CASRETPLTYEQYF.

As to this clone: This sample also contains other DNA sequences that code for the same CDR3. This chain uses TRBV29-1 with TRBJ2-3; the D gene is possibly TRBD2 (6 bases). Looked up from germline, CDR1 is SQVTM and CDR2 is ANQGSEA. The V and J ends lost 0 bases and 3 bases respectively, with 19 bases between them. The CDR3 length is 17 residues. CDR3 nucleotide sequence: TGCAGCGTTGAAGATCGGGGTAGCGGAGGTACTACAGATACGCAGTATTTT. It is translated as CSVEDRGSGGTTDTQYF.